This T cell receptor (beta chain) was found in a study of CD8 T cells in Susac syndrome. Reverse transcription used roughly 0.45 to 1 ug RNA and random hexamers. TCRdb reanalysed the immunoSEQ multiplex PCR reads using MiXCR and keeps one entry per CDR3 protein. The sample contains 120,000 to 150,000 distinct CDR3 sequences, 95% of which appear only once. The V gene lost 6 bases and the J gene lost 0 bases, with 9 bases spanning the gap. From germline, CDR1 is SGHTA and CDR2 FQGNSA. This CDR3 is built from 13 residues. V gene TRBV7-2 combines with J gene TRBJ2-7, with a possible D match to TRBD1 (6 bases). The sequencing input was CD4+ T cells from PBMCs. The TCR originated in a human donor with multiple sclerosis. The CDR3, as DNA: TGTGCCAGCAGTAGACAGGCCTCCTACGAGCAGTACTTC. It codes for CASSRQASYEQYF.